A single sample is the source of the 16 T cell receptor beta chains below, sequenced in a study of T cells expressing NK-cell markers. TCRdb re-called the 5' RACE reads and shows each CDR3 protein once, DNA omitted. The table lists some 500,000 distinct CDR3 sequences. Sequencing was carried out using blood T cells: a sorted CD56 or NKG2C T cell subset, CD4+ or CD8+ T cells, or bulk PBMC T cells (not recorded which). Every receptor here comes from a woman in her forties or fifties in good health.

J is TRBJ2-1 and V is TRBV10-3; TCRdb picks TRBD2, but there is no DNA to check that call. From germline, CDR1 is ENHRY and CDR2 SYGVKD. CDR3 size: 13 residues. The CDR3 is CAIRGLRDNEQFF.

The V call is TRBV29-1, the J call TRBJ2-2; with no DNA, the TCRdb D assignment of TRBD1 cannot be verified. Germline V lookup: CDR1 SQVTM, CDR2 ANQGSEA. The CDR3 length is 15 residues. The CDR3 is CSVELPRGPHGELFF.

The gene calls are TRBV12-3 or TRBV12-4 and TRBJ1-3. There are 15 residues in the CDR3. This CDR3 is CASSLFTGSGNTIYF.

The chain employs TRBV11-2 and TRBJ1-2; absent DNA, TCRdb's TRBD1 call cannot be checked. This CDR3 has 13 residues. Germline CDR1 SGHAT, CDR2 FQNNGV. The CDR3 sequence is CASSDTGGYGYTF.

V usage is TRBV20-1 and J usage is TRBJ2-7; TCRdb calls TRBD1, which cannot be checked without DNA. There are 15 residues in the CDR3. The germline V gene encodes CDR1 DFQATT and CDR2 SNEGSKA (reference sequence). CDR3 amino acids: CSARGGYKSSYEQYF.

This rearrangement joins TRBV5-1 to TRBJ2-2. The CDR3 is 14 residues long. CDR1 is SGHRS, CDR2 YFSETQ, per germline. The CDR3 sequence is CASSLVQNTGELFF.

The chain is built from TRBV20-1 and TRBJ2-3. Germline V CDR1 and CDR2: DFQATT, SNEGSKA (reference sequence). This CDR3 is 14 amino acids long. This chain's CDR3 is CSASNLLGPDTQYF.

V is TRBV18 and J is TRBJ2-1; TCRdb's D call, TRBD2, is unchecked because there is no DNA. Germline V gene lookup returns CDR1 KGHSH and CDR2 LQKENI. The CDR3 loop spans 14 amino acids. CDR3 sequence reads: CASSGLATNNEQFF.

This chain uses TRBV5-1 with TRBJ2-1. CDR1 is SGHRS, CDR2 YFSETQ, per germline. The CDR3 length is 14 residues. The CDR3 is CASSLSTASNEQFF.

The CDR3 protein is CASSELKGYRWEQFF. This sequence joins TRBV6-1 and TRBJ2-1. This CDR3 is built from 15 residues. Germline loops: CDR1 MNHNS, CDR2 SASEGT.

The chain combines TRBV24-1 with TRBJ2-1. This CDR3 contains 16 residues. Germline loops: CDR1 KGHDR, CDR2 SFDVKD. The CDR3 sequence is CATSDARTPWGNEQFF.

The chain recombines TRBV27 with TRBJ2-1; no DNA is available, so the TRBD2 call from TCRdb remains unchecked. Germline assignment: CDR1 MNHEY and CDR2 SMNVEV (reference sequence). This CDR3 comprises 17 residues. CDR3 in amino acids: CASSFRSLAGPYNEQFF.

V gene TRBV5-8 combines with J gene TRBJ1-4; there is no DNA to check the TCRdb D call of TRBD1. The CDR3 runs to 13 residues. Looked up from germline, CDR1 is SGHTS and CDR2 is YDEGEE. This CDR3 is CASSRRQGEKLFF.

V and J are TRBV19 and TRBJ2-1; the TCRdb D gene call, TRBD2, has no DNA to confirm it. The CDR3 runs 12 residues. Germline CDR1 is LNHDA and CDR2 is SQIVND (reference sequence). CDR3 residues: CASGGRVNEQFF.

The chain uses TRBV12-3 or TRBV12-4 and TRBJ2-1; TCRdb proposes TRBD1, but this gene call is untestable without DNA. CDR3 length: 13 residues. The chain's CDR3 is CASSPLLDNEQFF.

The V and J genes are TRBV4-2 and TRBJ1-6. The V gene's germline CDR1 is LGHNA and CDR2 YNFKEQ. This CDR3 spans 15 amino acids. The CDR3 spells CASSQGGVSNSPLHF.